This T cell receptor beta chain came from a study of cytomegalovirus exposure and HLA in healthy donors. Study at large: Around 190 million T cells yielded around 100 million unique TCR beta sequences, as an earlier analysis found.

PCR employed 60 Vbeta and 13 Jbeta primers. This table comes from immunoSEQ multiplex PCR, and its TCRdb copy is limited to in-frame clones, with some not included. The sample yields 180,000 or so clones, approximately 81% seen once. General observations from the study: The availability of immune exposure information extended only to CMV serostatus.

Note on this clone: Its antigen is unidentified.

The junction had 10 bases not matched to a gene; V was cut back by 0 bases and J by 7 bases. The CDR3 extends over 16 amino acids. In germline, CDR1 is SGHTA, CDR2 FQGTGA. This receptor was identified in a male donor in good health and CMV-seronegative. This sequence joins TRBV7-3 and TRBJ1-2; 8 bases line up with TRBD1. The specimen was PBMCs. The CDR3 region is CASSLTTDRGGSGYTF. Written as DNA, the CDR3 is TGTGCCAGCAGCTTAACAACCGACAGGGGAGGGAGTGGCTACACCTTC.